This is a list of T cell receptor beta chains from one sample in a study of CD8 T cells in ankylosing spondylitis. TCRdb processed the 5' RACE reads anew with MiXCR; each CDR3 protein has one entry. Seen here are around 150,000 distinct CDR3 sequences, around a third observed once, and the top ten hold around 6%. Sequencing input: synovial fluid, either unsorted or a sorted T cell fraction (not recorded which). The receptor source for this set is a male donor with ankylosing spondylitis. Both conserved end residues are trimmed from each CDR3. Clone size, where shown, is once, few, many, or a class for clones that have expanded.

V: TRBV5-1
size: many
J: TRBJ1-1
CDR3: ASSLGSTANTEAF

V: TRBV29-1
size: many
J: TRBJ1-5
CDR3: SVAAEQGPNQPQH

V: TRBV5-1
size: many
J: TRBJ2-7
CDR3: ASSPRPGTETYEQY

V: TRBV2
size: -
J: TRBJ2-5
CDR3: ASSDLETQY

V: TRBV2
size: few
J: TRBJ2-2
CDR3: ASSDFDTGELF

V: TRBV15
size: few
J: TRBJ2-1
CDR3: ATSLDRVAYNEQF

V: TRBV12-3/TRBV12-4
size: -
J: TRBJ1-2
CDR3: ASSSGEGRGSGGYT

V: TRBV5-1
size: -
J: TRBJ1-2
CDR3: ASGSSTGTDYGYT

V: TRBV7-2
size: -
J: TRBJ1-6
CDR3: ASSSRTGDSPLH

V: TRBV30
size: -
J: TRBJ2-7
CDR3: AWTYGTANEQY

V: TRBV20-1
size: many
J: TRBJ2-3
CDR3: SARADGDTQY

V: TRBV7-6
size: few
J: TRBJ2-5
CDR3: ASSSGTAPQETQY

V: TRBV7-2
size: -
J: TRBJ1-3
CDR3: ASSPSLRENTTY

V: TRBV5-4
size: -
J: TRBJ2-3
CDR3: ASSARTRFRTDTQY

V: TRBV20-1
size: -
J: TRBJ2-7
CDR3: SAREPLAGGAYEQY

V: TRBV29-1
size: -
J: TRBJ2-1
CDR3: SVVPWDRARNEQF

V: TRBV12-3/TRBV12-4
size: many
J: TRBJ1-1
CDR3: ASSFGGGNTEAF

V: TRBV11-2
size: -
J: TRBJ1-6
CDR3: ASSGSYNSPLH

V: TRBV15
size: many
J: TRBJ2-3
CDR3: ATSRDRGVTDTQY

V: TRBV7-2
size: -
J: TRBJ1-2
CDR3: ASSLGSTYGYT

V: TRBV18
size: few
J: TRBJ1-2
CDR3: ASSGTGYGYT

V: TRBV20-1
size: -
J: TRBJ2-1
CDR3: SARRGDVSYNEQF

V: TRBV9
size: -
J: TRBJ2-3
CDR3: ASSVQGAGTDTQY

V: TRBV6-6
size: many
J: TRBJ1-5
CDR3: ANQGGRNQPQH

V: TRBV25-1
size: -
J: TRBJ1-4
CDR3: ASSGPMNEKLF

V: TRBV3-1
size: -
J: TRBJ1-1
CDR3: ASSLRDRNTEAF

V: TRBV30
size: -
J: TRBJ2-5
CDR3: AWSITGLGETQY

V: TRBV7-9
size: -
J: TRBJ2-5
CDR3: ASSPELARETQY

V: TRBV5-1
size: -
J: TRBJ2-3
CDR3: ASSLDGSSTDTQY

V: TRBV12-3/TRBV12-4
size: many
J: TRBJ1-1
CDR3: ASSPNRQGYTEAF

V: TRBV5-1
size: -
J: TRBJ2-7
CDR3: ASSSGHRDRVYEQY

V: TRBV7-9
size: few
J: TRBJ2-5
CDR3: ASSRGGGPQETQY

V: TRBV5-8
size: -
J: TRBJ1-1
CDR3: ASRSDRGIAEAF

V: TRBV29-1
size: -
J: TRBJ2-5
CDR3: SVDLQGIRAQY

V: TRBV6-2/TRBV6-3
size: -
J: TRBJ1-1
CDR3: ASSGRQGKTEAF

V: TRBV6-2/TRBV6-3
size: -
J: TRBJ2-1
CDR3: ASGSGNYNEQF

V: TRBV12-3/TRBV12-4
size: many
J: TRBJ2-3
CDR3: ASSPGRIETLITQY

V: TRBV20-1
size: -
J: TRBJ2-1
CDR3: SVLSSGSYNEQF

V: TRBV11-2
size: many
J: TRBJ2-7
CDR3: ASFPGAGRYEQY

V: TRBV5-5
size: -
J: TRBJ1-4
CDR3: ASSSGYEKLF

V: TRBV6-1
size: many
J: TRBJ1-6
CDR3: ASTDSYSYNSPLH

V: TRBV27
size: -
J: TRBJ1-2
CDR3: ASSLYGVNDGYT

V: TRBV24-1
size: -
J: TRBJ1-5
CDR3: ATGAFYSNQPQH

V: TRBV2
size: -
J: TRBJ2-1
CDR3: ASTGLAGGHYNEQF

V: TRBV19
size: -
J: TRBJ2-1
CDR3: ASSMGRGAGYNEQF

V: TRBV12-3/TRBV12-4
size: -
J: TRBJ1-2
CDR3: ASSPRTGVNYGYT

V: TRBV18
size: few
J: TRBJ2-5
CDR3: ASSRVTEQETQY

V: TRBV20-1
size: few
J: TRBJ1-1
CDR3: SEQGLGTEAF

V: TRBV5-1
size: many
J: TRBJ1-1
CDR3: ASSPDFSITEAF

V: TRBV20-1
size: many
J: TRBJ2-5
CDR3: SARDSEAGETQY

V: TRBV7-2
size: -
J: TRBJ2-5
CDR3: ASGRNRGAQETQY

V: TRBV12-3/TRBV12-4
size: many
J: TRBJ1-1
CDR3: ASSPGTATPMNTEAF

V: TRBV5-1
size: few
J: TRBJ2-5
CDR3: ASSLAGTGATRSQETQY

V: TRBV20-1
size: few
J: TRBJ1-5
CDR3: SASRTGSAQH

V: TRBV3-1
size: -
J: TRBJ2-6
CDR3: ASSQRLNSGANVLT

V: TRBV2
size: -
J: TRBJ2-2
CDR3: ASSRGQRDTGELF

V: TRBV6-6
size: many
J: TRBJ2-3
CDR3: ASRQSGTDTQY